This T cell receptor (beta chain) appears in the sequencing data of a study of regulatory T cells in long-lasting Graves disease. Study summary: It was over 5 years of antithyroid drugs, with positive TSH receptor antibodies, that meant persistent Graves' disease.

This clonotype was seen only a few times. Its specificity is not known. Time point indicated: persistent/refractory GD, antithyroid drugs over 5 years with positive TRAb. The authors made the TCR library using RNA they extracted from PBMCs. Doctors identified Graves' disease using the American Thyroid Association guidelines. It was an endocrinology department in Xi'an, China, that provided the patients. Study-wide findings and caveats: Investigators studied peripheral blood only, not thyroid tissue.

To make TCR beta libraries, researchers used iRepertoire HTBI primers and Arm-PCR of CDR3 regions. From the multiplex PCR reads, TCRdb called clonotypes with MiXCR, one entry per CDR3 protein. The data contain over 350,000 distinct CDR3 sequences, around 20% of them singletons. The CDR3 is 15 residues long. Trimming cost V 0 bases and J 4 bases, with 12 bases left between them. Germline V CDR1 and CDR2: KGHSH, LQKENI. This clonotype was sampled from a female donor with Graves disease. The J gene is TRBJ1-1, the V gene TRBV18, with D maybe TRBD1 (5 bases). The source material was peripheral blood mononuclear cells (PBMCs), sampled when the disease was refractory, from a patient treated with antithyroid drugs. The CDR3 DNA reads TGTGCCAGCTCACCACCGAGGGGTCTGAGCACTGAAGCTTTCTTT. Translated, it gives CASSPPRGLSTEAFF. Complete variable domain (other parts from reference TRBV18 and TRBJ1-1): NAGVMQNPRHLVRRRGQEARLRCSPMKGHSHVYWYRQLPEEGLKFMVYLQKENIIDESGMPKERFSAEFPKEGPSILRIQQVVRGDSAAYFCASSPPRGLSTEAFFGQGTRLTVV.